These 28 T cell receptor beta chains came from one sample sequenced in a study of identical twins. TCRdb independently ran MiXCR on the 5' RACE reads; one entry per CDR3 protein. This sample has some 500,000 distinct CDR3 sequences, with over 12% found just once. Separately, the same data were catalogued under a study of yellow fever vaccine responses in identical twins.

Sample: CD4+ T cells sorted from blood. These receptors all stem from a woman aged 18-30 years in good health.

This chain uses TRBV11-2 with TRBJ1-1, with D hard to call. Trimming shortened V by 0 bases and J by 1 base, and 9 bases separated the two germline ends. The CDR3 has 15 residues. Germline values: CDR1 SGHAT, CDR2 FQNNGV. This CDR3 reads CASSLDSGPNTEAFF. The DNA of the CDR3 is TGTGCCAGCAGCTTAGATAGCGGACCGAACACTGAAGCTTTCTTT.

The V call is TRBV5-1, the J call TRBJ2-7, with 9 bases that match TRBD1. V lost 3 bases to trimming and J lost 12 bases; unmatched junction nucleotides: 19. This CDR3 has 16 amino acids. Germline V CDR1 and CDR2: SGHRS, YFSETQ. This CDR3 is CASSSPSGTGFTVTYF. DNA for the CDR3: TGCGCCAGCAGCTCCCCGTCCGGGACAGGGTTTACGGTGACGTACTTC.

The table lists this clonotype with a few counts. Mismatch with germline at one junction end may stem from a read error. The chain is built from TRBV6-6 and TRBJ2-7; 8 bases are a match to TRBD1. Germline V gives CDR1 MNHNY, CDR2 SVGAGI (reference sequence). This CDR3 is 11 amino acids long. Written as DNA, the CDR3 is TGTGCCAGCAGACTGGACAGGGTGCCCTATTTC. Its protein product is CASRLDRVPYF.

This sequence joins TRBV12-3 or TRBV12-4 and TRBJ1-2; 7 nucleotides match TRBD1. CDR3 length equals 14 residues. Trimming at V came to 5 bases and at J to 8 bases, leaving 11 bases not matched to a gene. CDR3 DNA: TGTGCCAGCAGTAGACAGGGAGGGAATCGGGGCTACACCTTC. Encoded protein: CASSRQGGNRGYTF.

The rearrangement joins TRBV7-2 to TRBJ1-5, with D possibly TRBD1 on 6 matching bases. The germline gives CDR1 SGHTA, CDR2 FQGNSA. The length of the CDR3 is 15 residues. Trimming removed 4 bases from V and 6 bases from J, with 16 bases in between. CDR3 amino acids: CASSSEYRAVQPQHF. CDR3 DNA: TGTGCCAGCAGCTCTGAATACAGGGCAGTTCAGCCCCAGCATTTT.

This rearrangement joins TRBV3-1 to TRBJ1-5; 8 nucleotides align to TRBD1. The CDR3 consists of 13 residues. Trimming at V came to 0 bases and at J to 13 bases, leaving 5 bases not matched to a gene. CDR1 is LGHDT and CDR2 is YNNKEL in the germline V gene (reference sequence). The CDR3 DNA is TGTGCCAGCAGCCAAGATCGGACAGGGACTCAGCATTTT. Translated: CASSQDRTGTQHF. Full variable domain (outside the CDR3, taken from reference TRBV3-1 and TRBJ1-5): DTAVSQTPKYLVTQMGNDKSIKCEQNLGHDTMYWYKQDSKKFLKIMFSYNNKELIINETVPNRFSPKSPDKAHLNLHINSLELGDSAVYFCASSQDRTGTQHFGDGTRLSIL.

This clonotype turned up a few times. This rearrangement joins TRBV20-1 to TRBJ1-6; TRBD1 is a possible D gene (5 bases). The CDR3 is made up of 14 amino acids. Germline values: CDR1 DFQATT, CDR2 SNEGSKA (reference sequence). With 1 base removed from V and 2 bases from J, the gap between germline ends came to 6 bases. Written as DNA, the CDR3 is TGCAGTGCTAGAGCGGGGCCCTATAATTCACCCCTCCACTTT. Residues: CSARAGPYNSPLHF.

This clonotype has a count of ten or more. V and J are TRBV5-1 and TRBJ2-7, with a possible D match to TRBD1 (6 bases). The V end was cut by 1 base, the J end by 7 bases, with 12 bases between. Germline assignment: CDR1 SGHRS and CDR2 YFSETQ. The CDR3 has 13 residues. The CDR3 sequence: CASSLSGEGEQYF. The CDR3 DNA is TGCGCCAGCAGCTTGTCAGGGGAAGGGGAGCAGTACTTC.

The chain joins TRBV19 to TRBJ2-1, with a weak D call TRBD1 (6 bases). Trimming cost V 4 bases and J 7 bases, with 11 bases left between them. Germline loops: CDR1 LNHDA, CDR2 SQIVND (reference sequence). CDR3 length equals 13 residues. In DNA, the CDR3 is TGTGCCAGTAGTAGAACAGGGTCGAATGAGCAGTTCTTC. The encoded protein is CASSRTGSNEQFF.

The chain couples TRBV27 to TRBJ2-3; D is unresolved. Germline lookup yields CDR1 MNHEY and CDR2 SMNVEV (reference sequence). V was clipped by 1 base and J by 2 bases, with 4 bases between them. The CDR3 is 13 amino acids. The CDR3 sequence: CASSLLFTDTQYF. CDR3 coding DNA: TGTGCCAGCAGTTTATTATTCACAGATACGCAGTATTTT.

This clonotype was observed a few times. The V call is TRBV5-1, the J call TRBJ2-7; 11 bases align to TRBD2. J gave up 1 base and V 1 base, and 10 bases lay outside the gene matches. Germline V lookup: CDR1 SGHRS, CDR2 YFSETQ. The CDR3 has 18 amino acids. The CDR3 nucleotides read TGCGCCAGCAGCTTGTATCCGCTCGGGACTAGCGGTTCCTACGAGCAGTACTTC. Its protein product is CASSLYPLGTSGSYEQYF.

Only a few counts were recorded for this clonotype. The V call is TRBV28, the J call TRBJ2-7, with TRBD2 identical over 9 bases. This CDR3 has 13 amino acids. The germline V gene encodes CDR1 MDHEN and CDR2 SYDVKM. J lost 3 bases, V lost 7 bases, and 4 bases had no gene match. The CDR3 coding sequence is TGTGCCAGCACCGTAGCGGGGGACTACGAGCAGTACTTC. Encoded protein: CASTVAGDYEQYF. Variable domain in full (rest from reference TRBV28 and TRBJ2-7): DVKVTQSSRYLVKRTGEKVFLECVQDMDHENMFWYRQDPGLGLRLIYFSYDVKMKEKGDIPEGYSVSREKKERFSLILESASTNQTSMYLCASTVAGDYEQYFGPGTRLTVT.

V is TRBV10-3 and J is TRBJ1-4; unclear D gene. Between the trimmed V and J ends, which lost 5 bases and 0 bases, there was a span of 13 bases. Germline CDR1 is ENHRY and CDR2 is SYGVKD. The CDR3 length is 16 residues. CDR3 region: CAISSSTGATNEKLFF. The CDR3 nucleotides read TGTGCCATCAGTTCGTCGACCGGAGCAACTAATGAAAAACTGTTTTTT.

The chain couples TRBV27 to TRBJ2-3; a possible D gene is TRBD2 (5 bases). This CDR3 has 15 residues. Germline assignment: CDR1 MNHEY and CDR2 SMNVEV (reference sequence). V dropped 2 bases and J dropped 3 bases, with 12 bases sitting between them. DNA for the CDR3: TGTGCCAGCAGTTTACGCGCGGGCCCTACAGATACGCAGTATTTT. This codes for CASSLRAGPTDTQYF.

There are a few counts of this clonotype. V and J are TRBV4-2 and TRBJ2-5, with 9 bases lining up with TRBD2. CDR1 is LGHNA, CDR2 YNFKEQ, per germline. V lost 0 bases, J lost 5 bases, and 10 bases stayed unmatched. The CDR3 runs 17 residues. The CDR3 protein is CASSQDNVAGGRETQYF. The CDR3 nucleotides read TGTGCCAGCAGCCAAGATAACGTTGCGGGGGGGCGCGAGACCCAGTACTTC.

The chain links TRBV3-1 to TRBJ2-3; tentative D call: TRBD1 (5 bases). Germline V lookup: CDR1 LGHDT, CDR2 YNNKEL (reference sequence). Trimming left V 4 bases short and J 2 bases short, with 16 bases between. This CDR3 comprises 16 residues. CDR3 protein: CASSLLQGTYTDTQYF. In DNA, the CDR3 is TGTGCCAGCAGCCTCCTGCAGGGCACCTACACAGATACGCAGTATTTT.

This chain links TRBV7-2 with TRBJ2-3; D is uncertain. V gave up 2 bases and J gave up 3 bases, with 9 bases separating them. The germline CDR1 and CDR2 sequences are SGHTA and FQGNSA. This CDR3 spans 14 amino acids. CDR3 residues: CASSLLPGTDTQYF. CDR3 nucleotide sequence: TGTGCCAGCAGCTTACTCCCCGGGACAGATACGCAGTATTTT.

The chain carries TRBV7-3 and TRBJ2-5; no clear D. CDR3 length: 16 amino acids. Per the germline V gene, CDR1 is SGHTA and CDR2 is FQGTGA. The V gene lost 5 bases and the J gene lost 4 bases, with 20 bases spanning the gap. In DNA form, the CDR3 reads TGTGCCAGCAGCCGCATTGGGCCTTCGCCTAGAGAGACCCAGTACTTC. Amino acid sequence: CASSRIGPSPRETQYF.

This clonotype was detected only a few times. The genes are TRBV20-1 and TRBJ2-1; no clear D. Deletions cut 0 bases from V and 8 bases from J, with 11 bases between. Germline loops: CDR1 DFQATT, CDR2 SNEGSKA (reference sequence). CDR3 length: 13 residues. Written as DNA, the CDR3 is TGCAGTGCTAGAGATCCGGCTATGGATGAGCAGTTCTTC. Protein sequence: CSARDPAMDEQFF.

This clonotype was counted only a few times. The chain carries TRBV6-1 and TRBJ1-2; TRBD1 might be the D (6 bases). The germline V gene encodes CDR1 MNHNS and CDR2 SASEGT. This CDR3 spans 13 amino acids. V was shortened by 4 bases and J by 6 bases, with 12 bases between the two germline ends. The CDR3 coding sequence is TGTGCCAGCAGTGTACGGACAGTTGATGGCTACACCTTC. Its translation: CASSVRTVDGYTF.

In this sample, this clonotype turned up a few times. J is TRBJ2-7 and V is TRBV29-1; D is possibly TRBD2 (6 bases). Germline V lookup: CDR1 SQVTM, CDR2 ANQGSEA. Trimming took off 7 bases at V and 0 bases at J, with 13 bases between the two ends. There are 13 residues in the CDR3. The CDR3 here is CSAAQRASYEQYF. The CDR3 region has the DNA TGCAGCGCTGCGCAGCGGGCCTCCTACGAGCAGTACTTC.

This clonotype turned up a few times. The gene calls are TRBV28 and TRBJ1-2; no reliable D call. Germline CDR1 and CDR2: MDHEN and SYDVKM. The V end was cut by 4 bases, the J end by 4 bases, with 4 bases between. CDR3 length: 11 amino acids. This chain's CDR3 is CASSWLYGYTF. In DNA, the CDR3 is TGTGCCAGCAGTTGGCTCTATGGCTACACCTTC.

This clonotype was detected only a few times. J is TRBJ2-7 and V is TRBV7-8; no clear D. V dropped 5 bases and J dropped 2 bases, with 16 bases sitting between them. The germline V gene has CDR1 SGHVS and CDR2 FQNEAQ. The CDR3 runs 15 residues. The CDR3 spells CASSQRAETTYEQYF. In DNA, the CDR3 is TGTGCCAGCAGCCAAAGGGCAGAAACCACCTACGAGCAGTACTTC.

The chain couples TRBV3-1 to TRBJ2-1, with TRBD1 matching over 9 bases. The V gene's germline CDR1 is LGHDT and CDR2 YNNKEL (reference sequence). The ends lost 3 bases at V and 4 bases at J; junction bases unmatched: 7. This CDR3 region has 16 residues. The DNA of the CDR3 is TGTGCCAGCAGCCATGAGGGGACAGGGCAGTACAATGAGCAGTTCTTC. Protein product: CASSHEGTGQYNEQFF.

This clonotype was detected a few times. V gene TRBV3-1 combines with J gene TRBJ2-7, with 7 bases that match TRBD2. V trimming: 0 bases; J trimming: 5 bases; junction bases outside the gene matches: 7. Germline CDR1 is LGHDT and CDR2 is YNNKEL (reference sequence). The CDR3 runs 15 residues. CDR3 nucleotide sequence: TGTGCCAGCAGCCAAGAGGGAGGGAAGCTCAACGAGCAGTACTTC. This sequence encodes CASSQEGGKLNEQYF.

The rearrangement joins TRBV6-5 to TRBJ2-3, with no clear D. V gave up 2 bases and J gave up 5 bases, with 17 bases separating them. The CDR3 is made up of 16 amino acids. In germline, CDR1 is MNHEY, CDR2 SVGAGI. CDR3 DNA: TGTGCCAGCAGTTACACGAAACTCAGGATGGAAGATACGCAGTATTTT. Residues: CASSYTKLRMEDTQYF.

V and J are TRBV20-1 and TRBJ2-7; perhaps TRBD1 as D (6 bases). CDR1 is DFQATT and CDR2 is SNEGSKA in the germline V gene (reference sequence). The V gene lost 0 bases and the J gene lost 3 bases, with 12 bases spanning the gap. The CDR3 runs 14 residues. For the CDR3, the DNA is TGCAGTGCTAGAGACCAGGGGCTCGTCTACGAGCAGTACTTC. As protein: CSARDQGLVYEQYF.

Comments on this clonotype: An end of the junction differs from the germline gene, which may be a read error. J is TRBJ2-5 and V is TRBV7-7; D remains unclear. The germline CDR1 and CDR2 sequences are SSHAT and FNYEAQ (reference sequence). The CDR3 consists of 16 residues. As DNA, the CDR3 is TGTGCTAGCAGCCGATCCTCCCCATCGATCCAAGAGACCCAGTACTTC. This translates into CASSRSSPSIQETQYF.